This T cell receptor (beta chain) was captured by sequencing in a study of post-analysis software for immune sequencing data. Prepared libraries of TCR beta cDNA carried unique molecular identifiers. TCRdb called the PCR reads again in MiXCR, with one record for every CDR3 protein. The table shows more than 500,000 distinct CDR3 sequences, with around 31% occurring only once. Turning to this clonotype: Its antigen is currently unknown.

Overall study findings and caveats: Controls showed lower frequencies than patients for 5 or 6 TRBV segments, and TRBV5-6, TRBV5-1 and TRBV20-1 were among these.

There are 12 residues in the CDR3. CDR1 and CDR2 from the germline V gene are LGHNA and YNFKEQ. Germline trimming cut 8 bases from V and 8 bases from J; bases unmatched to any gene: 6. This sequence joins TRBV4-2 and TRBJ1-2, with TRBD1 matching over 9 bases. This receptor was taken from a girl aged 2-17 years with multiple sclerosis. Sequenced material: blood. CDR3 region: CASADRGEGYTF. For the CDR3, the DNA is TGTGCCAGCGCGGACAGGGGAGAAGGCTACACCTTC.